This TCR beta chain was obtained from a study of cytomegalovirus exposure and HLA in healthy donors. V shed 7 bases, J shed 3 bases, and the junction held 9 bases outside the gene matches. Germline V gives CDR1 MNHEY, CDR2 SMNVEV (reference sequence). The CDR3 length is 15 residues. The study ran its PCR with 60 Vbeta and 13 Jbeta primers. Profiling relied on immunoSEQ multiplex PCR, and the TCRdb table lists in-frame clones only, not all of them. The data show 120,000 to 150,000 clones, about 80% seen once. This clone appeared once. The antigen is not known. Study-level points and caveats: When analyzed later, the rates of TCR association showed variation by HLA locus, with DRB1 the most and HLA-C the fewest. An analysis done earlier found most TCR beta V segments productive about 87% or about 30% of the time. Both high specificity and high sensitivity reportedly marked the classifier's diagnosis of cytomegalovirus status.

This sequence was found in a male donor in good health and CMV-seronegative. The J gene is TRBJ2-7, the V gene TRBV27; 10 bases match TRBD1. The sequencing sample was made of PBMCs. CDR3 sequence: CASTLMGQGHYEQYF. As DNA, the CDR3 is TGTGCCAGCACCCTTATGGGACAGGGGCACTACGAGCAGTACTTC.